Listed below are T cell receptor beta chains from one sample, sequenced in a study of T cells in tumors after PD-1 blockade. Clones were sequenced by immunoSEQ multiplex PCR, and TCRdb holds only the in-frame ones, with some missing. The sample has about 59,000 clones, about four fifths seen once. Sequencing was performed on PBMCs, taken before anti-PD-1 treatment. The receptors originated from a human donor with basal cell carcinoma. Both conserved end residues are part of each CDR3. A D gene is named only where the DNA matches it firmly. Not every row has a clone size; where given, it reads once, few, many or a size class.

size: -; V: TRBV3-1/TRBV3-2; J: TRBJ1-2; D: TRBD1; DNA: TGTGCCAGCAGCCACAGGGGGCAAGAGGGTGGCTACACCTTC; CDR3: CASSHRGQEGGYTF
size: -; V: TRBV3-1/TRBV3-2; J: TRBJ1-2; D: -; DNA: TGTGCCAGCAGCCAAGAAGTGGGCCGCTATGGCTACACCTTC; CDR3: CASSQEVGRYGYTF
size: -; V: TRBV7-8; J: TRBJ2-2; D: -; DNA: TGTGCCAGCAGCGTACGACTAGATACCGGGGAGCTGTTTTTT; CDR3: CASSVRLDTGELFF
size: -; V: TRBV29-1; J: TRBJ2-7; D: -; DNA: TGCAGCGTTGGAACCTACGAGCAGTACTTC; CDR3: CSVGTYEQYF
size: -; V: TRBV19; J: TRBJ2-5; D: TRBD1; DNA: TGTGCCAGCAACGACAGGGAAGAGACCCAGTACTTC; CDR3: CASNDREETQYF
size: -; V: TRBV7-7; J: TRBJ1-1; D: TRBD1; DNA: TGTGCTAGCAGCTTGGTATCGGGACAGTTGAACACTGAAGCTTTCTTT; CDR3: CASSLVSGQLNTEAFF
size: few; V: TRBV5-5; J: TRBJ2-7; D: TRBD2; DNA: TGTGCCAGCAGCTTGGTGGCGGGGGCCTACGAGCAGTACTTC; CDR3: CASSLVAGAYEQYF
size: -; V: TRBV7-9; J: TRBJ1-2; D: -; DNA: TGTGCCAGCAGCTTTTCAGGCGTCGGGGCGGCCTCCTATGGCTACACCTTC; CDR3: CASSFSGVGAASYGYTF
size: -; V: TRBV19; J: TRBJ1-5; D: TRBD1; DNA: TGTGCCAGTAGTATCCAGACAGGGGGTTATCAGCCCCAGCATTTT; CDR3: CASSIQTGGYQPQHF
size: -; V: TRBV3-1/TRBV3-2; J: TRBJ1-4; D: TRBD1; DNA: TGTGCCAGCAGGGATTTAGGGGGCATCGCTAATGAAAAACTGTTTTTT; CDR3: CASRDLGGIANEKLFF
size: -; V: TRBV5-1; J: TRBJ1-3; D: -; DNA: TGCGCCAGCAGCTTAGTGGGGGAGAATTGGGACACCATATATTTT; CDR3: CASSLVGENWDTIYF
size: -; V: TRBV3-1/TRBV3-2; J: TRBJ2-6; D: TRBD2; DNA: TGTGCCAGCAGTCGGACTAGCGGGTCTAGCTCTGGGGCCAACGTCCTGACTTTC; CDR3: CASSRTSGSSSGANVLTF
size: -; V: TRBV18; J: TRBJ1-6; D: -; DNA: TGTGCCAGCTCGGATAGGACAAATTCACCCCTCCACTTT; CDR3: CASSDRTNSPLHF
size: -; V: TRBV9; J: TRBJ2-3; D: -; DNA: TGTGCCAGCAGCACTCAAAAGACCTACACAGATACGCAGTATTTT; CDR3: CASSTQKTYTDTQYF
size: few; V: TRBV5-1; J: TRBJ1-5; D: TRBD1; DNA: TGCGCCAGCAGCTTAAGGGGGCGACTTGTGGATCAGCCCCAGCATTTT; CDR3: CASSLRGRLVDQPQHF
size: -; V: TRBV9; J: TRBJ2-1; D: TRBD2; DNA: TGTGCCAGCAGCCGCACTGGTGGGACTAGCGTGGGAAATGAGCAGTTCTTC; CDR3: CASSRTGGTSVGNEQFF
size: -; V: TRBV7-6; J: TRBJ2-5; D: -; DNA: TGTGCCAGCAGCTTTAGGAGACAAGAGACCCAGTACTTC; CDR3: CASSFRRQETQYF
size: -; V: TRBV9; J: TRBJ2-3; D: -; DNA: TGTGCCAGCAGCGTAGCAGACCCACCCACAGATACGCAGTATTTT; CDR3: CASSVADPPTDTQYF
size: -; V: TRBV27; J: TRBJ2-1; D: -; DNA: TGTGCCAGCAGTCCCTCCCCTCGGGACTCCCCTCGCTCCTACAATGAGCAGTTCTTC; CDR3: CASSPSPRDSPRSYNEQFF
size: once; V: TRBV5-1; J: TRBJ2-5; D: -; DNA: TGCGCCAGCAGCTTGGAAAGGGGGGAAGAGACCCAGTACTTC; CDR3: CASSLERGEETQYF
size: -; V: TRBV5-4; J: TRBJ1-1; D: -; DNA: TGTGCCAGCTTTACTCCCAGTTCCCCCCGAAACACTGAAGCTTTCTTT; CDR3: CASFTPSSPRNTEAFF
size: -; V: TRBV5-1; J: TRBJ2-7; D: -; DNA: TGCGCCAGCAGCTTGGGCCCATCAAACTACGAGCAGTACTTC; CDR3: CASSLGPSNYEQYF
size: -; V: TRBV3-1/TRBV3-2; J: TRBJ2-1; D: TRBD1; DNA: TGTGCCAGCAGCCTAACAGACAGGGGCTACAATGAGCAGTTCTTC; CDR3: CASSLTDRGYNEQFF
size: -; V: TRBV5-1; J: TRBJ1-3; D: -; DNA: TGCGCCAGCAGCTTTTCCCCCCGGGATGGTAACTCTGGAAACACCATATATTTT; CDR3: CASSFSPRDGNSGNTIYF
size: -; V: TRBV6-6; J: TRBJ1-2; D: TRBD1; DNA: TGTGCCAGCAGACCAGGACAGGGGAGCTATGGCTACACCTTC; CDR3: CASRPGQGSYGYTF
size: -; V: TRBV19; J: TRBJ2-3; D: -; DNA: TGTGCCAGTAACCGGGAACGAGGTGATACGCAGTATTTT; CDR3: CASNRERGDTQYF
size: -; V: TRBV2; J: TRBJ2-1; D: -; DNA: TGTGCCAGCGGCGCGCAATCCTACAATGAGCAGTTCTTC; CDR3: CASGAQSYNEQFF
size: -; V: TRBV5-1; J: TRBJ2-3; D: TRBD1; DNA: TGCGCCAGCAGCATACGAAACCTAGGACAGGGGCCAGACACAGATACGCAGTATTTT; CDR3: CASSIRNLGQGPDTDTQYF
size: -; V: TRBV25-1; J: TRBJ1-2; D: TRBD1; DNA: TGTGCCAGCAGTACCATCGGACAGGGGGATGGCTACACCTTC; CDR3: CASSTIGQGDGYTF
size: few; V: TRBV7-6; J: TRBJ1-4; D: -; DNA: TGTGCCAGCAGCTCCCAGGGAGGGCCTAATGAAAAACTGTTTTTT; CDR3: CASSSQGGPNEKLFF
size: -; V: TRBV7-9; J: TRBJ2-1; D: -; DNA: TGTGCCAGCAGCTACAATGAGCAGTTCTTC; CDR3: CASSYNEQFF
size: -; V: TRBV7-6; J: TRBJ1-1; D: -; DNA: TGTGCCAGCAGCTTAGGTCCAGGGCCCTCGAACACTGAAGCTTTCTTT; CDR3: CASSLGPGPSNTEAFF
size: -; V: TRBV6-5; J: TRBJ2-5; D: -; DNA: TGTGCCAGCCCAGAGGGGGGGCGCCGTAGAGAGACCCAGTACTTC; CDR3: CASPEGGRRRETQYF
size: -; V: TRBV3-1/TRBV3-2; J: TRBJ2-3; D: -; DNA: TGTGCCAGCAGCCAAGGGGCGGGCTCGACAGATACGCAGTATTTT; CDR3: CASSQGAGSTDTQYF
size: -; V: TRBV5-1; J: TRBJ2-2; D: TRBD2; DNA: TGCGCCAGCAGCTTGGATAGCGGGGTCCGTGGCGGGGAGCTGTTTTTT; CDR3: CASSLDSGVRGGELFF
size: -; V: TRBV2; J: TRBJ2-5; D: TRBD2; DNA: TGTGCCAGCACACTGACTAGCGGCGGGGAGACCCAGTACTTC; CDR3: CASTLTSGGETQYF
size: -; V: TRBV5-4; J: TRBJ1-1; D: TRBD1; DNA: TGTGCCAGCAGCCCGCCGACAGGGGAGAACACTGAAGCTTTCTTT; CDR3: CASSPPTGENTEAFF
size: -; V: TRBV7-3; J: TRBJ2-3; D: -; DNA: TGTGCCAGCAGCTTAGAGACCACAGATACGCAGTATTTT; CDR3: CASSLETTDTQYF
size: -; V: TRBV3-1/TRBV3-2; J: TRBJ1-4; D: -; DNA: TGTGCCAGCAGCCAAACTGGTAGGGGCATGTTAGGTGAAAAACTGTTTTTT; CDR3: CASSQTGRGMLGEKLFF
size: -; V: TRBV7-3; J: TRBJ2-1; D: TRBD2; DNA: TGTGCCAGCAGCCGATCCGGGACTAGCGGCTATCATAGCTCCTACAATGAGCAGTTCTTC; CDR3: CASSRSGTSGYHSSYNEQFF
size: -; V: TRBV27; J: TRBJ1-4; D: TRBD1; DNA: TGTGCCAGCAGTGAGTTGACAGGGCATGAAAAACTGTTTTTT; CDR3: CASSELTGHEKLFF
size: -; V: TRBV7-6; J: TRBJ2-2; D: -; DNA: TGTGCCAGCAGCTGGGGGCCCGGGGAGCTGTTTTTT; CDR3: CASSWGPGELFF
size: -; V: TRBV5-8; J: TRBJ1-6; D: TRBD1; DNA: TGTGCCAGCAGCCTGCGAGCAGGGGGTAAGACCCTCCACTTT; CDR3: CASSLRAGGKTLHF
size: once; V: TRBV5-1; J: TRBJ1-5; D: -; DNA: TGCGCCAGCTCCCCTAATAGCAATCAGCCCCAGCATTTT; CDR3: CASSPNSNQPQHF
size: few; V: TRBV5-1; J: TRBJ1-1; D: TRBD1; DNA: TGCGCCAGCAGTATTAGGACAGGGGGCACTGAAGCTTTCTTT; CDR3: CASSIRTGGTEAFF
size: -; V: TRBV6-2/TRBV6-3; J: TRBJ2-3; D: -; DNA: TGTGCCAGCACCCCGGCACCTCCTACGCAGTATTTT; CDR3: CASTPAPPTQYF
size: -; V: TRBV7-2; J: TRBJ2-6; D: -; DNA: TGTGCCAGCAGCTCGATGACGGACAGCTCTGGGGCCAACGTCCTGACTTTC; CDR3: CASSSMTDSSGANVLTF